This TCR beta chain was captured by sequencing in a study of neurological immune-mediated disorders. Every sequencing run generated over 160 million TCR-beta sequences from 15-18 subjects. Via MiXCR, TCRdb re-called the 5' RACE reads, giving one row per CDR3 protein. This sample has some 27,000 distinct CDR3 sequences, with roughly 25% found just once. Points from the study as a whole: The study found no CDR3 amino acid sequences shared by expanded clones across subjects, suggesting private repertoires in all groups.

Germline CDR1 and CDR2: DFQATT and SNEGSKA (reference sequence). The CDR3 runs to 15 residues. Trimming removed 0 bases at V and 0 bases at J, with 11 bases between. A word on this clonotype: Antigen unknown.

This chain joins TRBV20-1 and TRBJ1-1; D uncertain. The sample comprised CD4+ T cells from blood. The TCR was taken from a man aged 45-65 years with HTLV-1-associated myelopathy (HAM/TSP). This chain's CDR3 is CSARDIGRMNTEAFF. CDR3 bases: TGCAGTGCTAGAGATATCGGCAGAATGAACACTGAAGCTTTCTTT.